These 4 T cell receptor beta chains came from one sample sequenced in a study of blood T cell repertoires in COVID-19. Repertoires were generated with immunoSEQ multiplex PCR, while TCRdb's copy carries only in-frame clones and drops some. Here the sample spans hundreds of thousands of clones, approximately 90% being singletons. The source material was PBMCs or T cells enriched from blood (not recorded which). All receptors derive from a woman in her 30s with acute COVID-19.

The rearrangement uses TRBV11-2 and TRBJ2-1; 9 bases match TRBD2. The CDR3 runs to 16 residues. Trimming took 5 bases from V and 4 from J; bases not matched to a gene: 9. Germline CDR1 reads SGHAT; CDR2 reads FQNNGV. The chain's CDR3 is CASSPVSGGHYNEQFF. CDR3 sequence (DNA): TGTGCCAGCAGCCCGGTTAGCGGGGGCCATTACAATGAGCAGTTCTTC.

In its sample, this clone was seen a few times. J is TRBJ2-1 and V is TRBV7-3; 11 bases align to TRBD1. Germline CDR1 and CDR2: SGHTA and FQGTGA. The CDR3 runs to 16 residues. J lost 8 bases, V lost 5 bases, and 11 bases had no gene match. The CDR3 sequence: CASSLNVDRGLDEQFF. CDR3 coding DNA: TGTGCCAGCAGCCTAAACGTGGACAGGGGGCTCGATGAGCAGTTCTTC.

J is TRBJ2-7 and V is TRBV6-5; 8 bases map to TRBD1. Germline V gene data show CDR1 as MNHEY and CDR2 as SVGAGI. V lost 4 bases and J lost 0; bases outside the gene matches: 2. This CDR3 region has 14 residues. CDR3 protein: CASSSGQGSYEQYF. DNA of the CDR3: TGTGCCAGCAGTTCCGGACAGGGCTCCTACGAGCAGTACTTC.

The V and J genes are TRBV18 and TRBJ2-2; 9 nucleotides agree with TRBD2. The V gene's germline CDR1 is KGHSH and CDR2 LQKENI. CDR3 length: 17 residues. V dropped 2 bases and J dropped 0; count of bases not matched to a gene: 4. The CDR3 protein is CASSPAGGQANTGELFF. The CDR3 DNA sequence: TGTGCCAGCTCACCAGCGGGGGGGCAGGCGAACACCGGGGAGCTGTTTTTT.